What follows is one TCR beta chain and its context. Its antigen remains unidentified. Spike-ins of synthetic TCR analog templates went into each PCR. Data came from immunoSEQ multiplex PCR; TCRdb stores just in-frame clones and leaves some out. The table shows about 63,000 clones, with about four fifths occurring only once. This sample is part of a study of PD-L1 blockade in urothelial cancer. Study outcomes and limitations: Blood TCR clonality below the median before treatment was a predictor of better survival.

The time point was: pretreatment peripheral blood. The sequence came from a man in his 70s with urothelial cancer. This sample comprised PBMCs, obtained around atezolizumab (anti-PD-L1) treatment.

CDR3: CASRPGSNYGYTF. The CDR3 DNA reads TGCGCCAGCCGGCCGGGGTCTAACTATGGCTACACCTTC. The chain employs TRBV4-1 and TRBJ1-2; no clear D. The CDR3 spans 13 residues. Germline assignment: CDR1 MGHRA and CDR2 YSYEKL. The V end was cut by 8 bases, the J end by 0 bases, with 10 bases between.